This T cell receptor (beta chain) was obtained from a study of spatial heterogeneity in lung cancer. On the study more broadly: Combinations of a unique TCR and a UMI were tallied in raw reads, and on average each appeared more than ten times.

From the 5' RACE reads, TCRdb called clonotypes with MiXCR, one entry per CDR3 protein. The sample holds 15,000 to 20,000 distinct CDR3 sequences, 6.2% seen once. The CDR3 runs 16 residues. The germline V gene has CDR1 MNHEY and CDR2 SMNVEV (reference sequence). V gave up 5 bases and J gave up 2 bases, with 19 bases separating them. Regarding this clonotype: Its specificity is unknown.

Time point noted: sample taken at primary tumor resection. Findings of the study overall: Estimated coverage of tumor T cells was 5.5% to 9% for alpha and less than 15% for beta chains. Tumor mutation count correlated with how many alpha and beta TCRs expanded intratumorally.

The receptor's source is a male donor with early-stage non-small cell lung cancer. The sample consisted of lung tumor tissue, taken at surgery. The rearrangement links TRBV27 to TRBJ2-7, with D maybe TRBD1 (6 bases). CDR3 in amino acids: CASSHQTGGGAYEQYF. The CDR3 DNA sequence: TGTGCCAGCAGTCATCAGACAGGCGGTGGTGCCTACGAGCAGTACTTC.